The present entry profiles one T cell receptor beta chain with its context. The specificity of this receptor is unknown. Per-nucleotide qualities are absent, and no much larger clonotype sits a single base away. Read against the paper, the sample's treatment or condition label means: roughly 20 received Ad26.COV2.S at low or high dose, single or two shots; 5 received placebo; per-sample allocation not given. Repertoires of vaccine and placebo recipients were sequenced from samples collected on day 63 after the first injection. Cohort 1b enrolled 20 to 30 adults aged 18-55 years at a single site in Boston, USA, between 29 July and 7 August 2020. Ad26.COV2.S was a replication-incompetent adenovirus type 26 vector expressing a prefusion-stabilized SARS-CoV-2 spike protein from the original Wuhan strain. The V and J ends are trimmed by 6 bases and 0 bases, leaving 7 bases between them. The CDR3 runs 13 amino acids, cysteine and phenylalanine included. The CDR3 DNA has 39 bases and is translated from base 1.

The immunoSEQ Assay was the method used to sequence TCRbeta CDR3 regions. After extraction, genomic DNA underwent amplification by bias-controlled multiplex PCR, followed by high-throughput sequencing. Per the authors' processing: To quantify the absolute abundance of each unique TCRbeta CDR3 region, sequences were collapsed and filtered. T cell fraction was estimated by normalization of TCRbeta template counts to usable DNA, with usable DNA being measured through amplification of reference genes present in all nucleated cells. Repertoire TCRs were annotated as SARS-CoV-2-specific by exact matching of V gene, CDR3 amino acid sequence and J gene to a known reactive TCR set. The reference SARS-CoV-2 TCR set was obtained from MIRA and was filtered for enrichment in COVID-19-positive ImmuneCODE repertoires, whereby public or cross-reactive TCRs were removed. Drawing on the MIRA antigens, annotated TCRs were analysed further at the level of specific ORF or position within ORF. Depth was the summed frequency of annotated unique rearrangements, while breadth was defined as annotated unique rearrangements over total unique productive rearrangements. Two-sided Wilcoxon rank-sum tests were applied when comparing TCR breadth between groups. TCRdb re-hosts the immuneACCESS table, in-frame sequences only. Its copies lack some clones; in the studies checked, an unresolved V gene accounts for under half of them, and the cause for the rest is not known. Clone size and the V and J calls come from that table; the DNA yielded D and trimming. This sample has about 480,000 clones in its table, and around nine tenths of those were observed once. More than 10% of the sample is in the top ten clones.

The sample originates from a study of Ad26.COV2.S vaccination and SARS-CoV-2 variants (dated by TCRdb to the early 2020s). In the study overall: Donors in the vaccine arm were drawn from COV1001, a multicentre, randomized, double-blind, placebo-controlled phase I-IIa trial testing Ad26.COV2.S in healthy adults. Trial participants were randomized into five groups of five, in which low-dose or high-dose Ad26.COV2.S was given once or twice, or placebo was given on both occasions. Dosing of Ad26.COV2.S was intramuscular, at either 5x10^10 or 1x10^11 viral particles, delivered as one shot or as two shots spaced 56 days apart. Blinding of investigators to trial group allocation was maintained during experiments and outcome assessment. TCRbeta repertoire sequencing served as the tool for gauging how specific and how broad the SARS-CoV-2-reactive T cell receptors were following Ad26.COV2.S vaccination. The TCR-sequenced set comprised about 32 samples: approximately 19 Ad26.COV2.S vaccine recipients, 5 placebo recipients and 8 SARS-CoV-2 convalescent individuals. The research as a whole found: According to the authors, total T cell responses may have been underestimated by the TCR breadth and depth analyses. Substantial breadth of spike-specific CD8+ and CD4+ T cell responses was reported after vaccination. Vaccine and placebo recipients had similar non-spike TCR breadth, a finding consistent with the vaccine containing only spike. Compared with placebo recipients, Ad26.COV2.S recipients showed higher spike-specific TCR breadth (P = 0.0014). Comparing responses between vaccine doses or regimens was not something the study was powered to do.

The sample was peripheral blood, taken in a trial of Ad26.COV2.S vaccine versus placebo. The V and J segments used are TRBV12-3 or TRBV12-4 and TRBJ2-3, with no reliable assignment of the D segment. The clonotype originates from a person aged 18 to 59 who received the Ad26.COV2.S COVID-19 vaccine or a placebo. The CDR3 here reads CASRIDSTDTQYF. The DNA sequence reads TGTGCCAGCAGAATTGACAGCACAGATACGCAGTATTTT.